This TCR beta chain was recovered during a study of T cell responses to AZD1222 COVID-19 vaccine. Study-level information: Doses given second, at about 4 or about 12 weeks, were pooled.

Assay used: immunoSEQ multiplex PCR; TCRdb lists only in-frame clones, some missing. The table shows 100,000 or so clones, with 70% to 90% occurring only once. The sample here was peripheral blood, taken on day 0 of AZD1222 vaccination. The receptor was isolated from an adult in good health.

Here the CDR3 reads CASSEYGNEQFF. The DNA for the CDR3 is TGTGCCAGCAGTGAATACGGTAATGAGCAGTTCTTC. The chain joins TRBV6-1 to TRBJ2-1; D gene unclear. From germline, CDR1 is MNHNS and CDR2 SASEGT. This CDR3 is 12 amino acids long. V dropped 2 bases and J dropped 7 bases, with 6 bases sitting between them.